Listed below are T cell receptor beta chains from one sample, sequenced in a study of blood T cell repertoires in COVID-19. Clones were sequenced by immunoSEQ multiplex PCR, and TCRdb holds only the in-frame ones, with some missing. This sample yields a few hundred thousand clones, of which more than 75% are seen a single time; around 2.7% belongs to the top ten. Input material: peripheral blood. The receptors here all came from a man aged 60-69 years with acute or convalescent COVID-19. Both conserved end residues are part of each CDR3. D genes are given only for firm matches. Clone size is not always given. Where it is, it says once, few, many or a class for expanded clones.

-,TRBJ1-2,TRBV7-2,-,CASSLAGQMINYGYTF,TGTGCCAGCAGCTTAGCGGGGCAGATGATTAACTATGGCTACACCTTC
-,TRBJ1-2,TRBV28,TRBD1,CASSLGQIIGNTF,TGTGCCAGCAGCTTGGGACAGATCATAGGTAACACCTTC
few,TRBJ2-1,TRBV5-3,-,CARSLGRHRGFF,TGTGCCAGAAGCTTGGGTCGACATAGGGGGTTCTTC
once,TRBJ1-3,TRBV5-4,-,CASSDTSSGNTIYF,TGTGCCAGCAGCGACACATCTTCTGGAAACACCATATATTTT
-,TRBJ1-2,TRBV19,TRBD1,CASSIDGTGRANYGYTF,TGTGCCAGTAGTATAGATGGGACAGGGCGAGCTAACTATGGCTACACCTTC
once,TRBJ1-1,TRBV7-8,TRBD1,CASSLGQGAGDTEAFF,TGTGCCAGCAGCCTGGGACAGGGGGCGGGCGACACTGAAGCTTTCTTT
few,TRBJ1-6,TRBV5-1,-,CASSLAAGDSPLHF,TGCGCCAGCAGCTTGGCCGCAGGGGACTCACCCCTCCACTTT
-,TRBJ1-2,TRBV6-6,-,CASSYGGTNYGYTF,TGTGCCAGCAGTTACGGGGGGACTAACTATGGCTACACCTTC
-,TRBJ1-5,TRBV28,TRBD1,CASSSKVGTGVRGNQPQHF,TGTGCCAGCAGCTCAAAGGTCGGGACAGGGGTTAGGGGCAATCAGCCCCAGCATTTT
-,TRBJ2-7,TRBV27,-,CASSPRVGGNYEQYF,TGTGCCAGCAGTCCCCGAGTTGGAGGGAACTACGAGCAGTACTTC
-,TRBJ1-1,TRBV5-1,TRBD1,CASSLAGGAVNTEAFF,TGCGCCAGCAGCTTGGCAGGGGGCGCGGTGAACACTGAAGCTTTCTTT
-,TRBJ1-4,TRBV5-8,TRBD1,CASSLNRGLTNEKLFF,TGTGCCAGCAGCTTGAACAGGGGGCTGACTAATGAAAAACTGTTTTTT
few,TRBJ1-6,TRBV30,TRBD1,CAWSGQQGARYNSPLHF,TGTGCCTGGAGTGGACAACAGGGGGCGAGGTATAATTCACCCCTCCACTTT
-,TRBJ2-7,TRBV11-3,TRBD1,CASSPLQRQGHSYEQYF,TGTGCCAGCAGCCCCCTTCAGAGACAGGGCCACTCCTACGAGCAGTACTTC
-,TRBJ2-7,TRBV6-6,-,CASSPRTASYEQYF,TGTGCCAGCAGTCCCCGGACAGCCTCCTACGAGCAGTACTTC
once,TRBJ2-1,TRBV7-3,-,CASSSGTLVGNEQFF,TGTGCCAGCAGCTCCGGGACTCTCGTTGGGAATGAGCAGTTCTTC
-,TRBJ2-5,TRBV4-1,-,CASSQLALGETQYF,TGCGCCAGCAGCCAATTAGCCCTTGGAGAGACCCAGTACTTC
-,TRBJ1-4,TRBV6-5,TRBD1,CASRPGQSNEKLFF,TGTGCCAGCAGGCCGGGACAGAGCAATGAAAAACTGTTTTTT
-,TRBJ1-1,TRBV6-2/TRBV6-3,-,CASSYALGAGRGAFF,TGTGCCAGCAGTTACGCCCTGGGGGCTGGGAGGGGGGCTTTCTTT
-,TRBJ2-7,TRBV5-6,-,CASSLNILPASYEQYF,TGTGCCAGCAGCTTGAATATACTTCCTGCCTCCTACGAGCAGTACTTC
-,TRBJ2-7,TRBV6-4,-,CPSSGSVTYEQYF,TGCCCCAGCAGCGGGTCTGTGACCTACGAGCAGTACTTC
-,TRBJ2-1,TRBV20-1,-,CSASDGKKGYNEQFF,TGCAGTGCTAGTGACGGGAAAAAAGGTTACAATGAGCAGTTCTTC
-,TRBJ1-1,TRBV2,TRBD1,CASSRQGRTEAFF,TGTGCCAGCAGCCGACAGGGGAGGACTGAAGCTTTCTTT
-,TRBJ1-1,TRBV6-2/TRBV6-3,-,CASSLEGHREAFF,TGTGCCAGCAGCCTCGAGGGACACCGTGAAGCTTTCTTT
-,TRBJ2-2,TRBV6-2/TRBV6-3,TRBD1,CASSYPTGLNTGELFF,TGTGCCAGCAGTTATCCGACAGGGCTCAACACCGGGGAGCTGTTTTTT
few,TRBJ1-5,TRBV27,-,CASSTLRGSNQPQHF,TGTGCCAGCAGTACCCTCCGGGGTAGCAATCAGCCCCAGCATTTT
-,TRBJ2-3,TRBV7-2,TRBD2,CASSSLAGGILTQYF,TGTGCCAGCAGCTCCCTAGCGGGGGGGATTCTTACGCAGTATTTT
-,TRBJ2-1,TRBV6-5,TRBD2,CASSLGGGGDEQFF,TGTGCCAGCAGTTTGGGCGGGGGGGGTGATGAGCAGTTCTTC
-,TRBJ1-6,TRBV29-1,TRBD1,CSVALGQGGNSPLHF,TGCAGCGTTGCACTGGGACAGGGAGGGAATTCACCCCTCCACTTT
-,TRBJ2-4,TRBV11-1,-,CASSLAGRDIQYF,TGTGCCAGCAGCTTAGCAGGGAGAGACATTCAGTACTTC
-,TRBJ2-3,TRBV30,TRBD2,CAWSRAVAGGPSTDTQYF,TGTGCCTGGAGTCGGGCGGTAGCGGGGGGCCCTAGCACAGATACGCAGTATTTT
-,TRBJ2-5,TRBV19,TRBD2,CASSRLAQETQYF,TGTGCCAGTAGTAGACTAGCCCAAGAGACCCAGTACTTC
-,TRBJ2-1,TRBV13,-,CASSSLYREGGNEQFF,TGTGCCAGCAGCTCGTTATATCGGGAAGGGGGCAATGAGCAGTTCTTC
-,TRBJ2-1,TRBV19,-,CASSIPPSDEQFF,TGTGCCAGTAGTATACCCCCGTCGGATGAGCAGTTCTTC
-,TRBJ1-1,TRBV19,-,CASSIVGRRNTEAFF,TGTGCCAGTAGTATAGTGGGCAGAAGGAACACTGAAGCTTTCTTT
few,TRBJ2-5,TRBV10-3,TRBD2,CAISGGLAGPGTQYF,TGTGCCATCAGTGGGGGACTAGCGGGCCCCGGGACCCAGTACTTC
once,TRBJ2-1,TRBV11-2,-,CASSLTRGSYNEQFF,TGTGCCAGCAGCTTAACCAGGGGCTCCTACAATGAGCAGTTCTTC
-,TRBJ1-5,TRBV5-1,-,CASSLYAGSNQPQHF,TGCGCCAGCAGCTTGTACGCAGGGAGCAATCAGCCCCAGCATTTT
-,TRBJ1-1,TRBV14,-,CASSQGALPNTEAFF,TGTGCCAGCAGCCAAGGAGCTCTCCCGAACACTGAAGCTTTCTTT
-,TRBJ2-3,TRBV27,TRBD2,CASGRGAGVGDTQYF,TGTGCCAGCGGGAGGGGAGCGGGGGTGGGAGATACGCAGTATTTT
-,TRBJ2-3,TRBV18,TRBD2,CAAQREGRTDTQYF,TGTGCCGCCCAAAGGGAGGGGCGGACAGATACGCAGTATTTT
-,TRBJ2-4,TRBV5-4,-,CASSYGHVGGNIQYF,TGTGCCAGCAGCTATGGCCATGTAGGGGGAAACATTCAGTACTTC
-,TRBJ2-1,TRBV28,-,CASSRNEQFF,TGTGCCAGCAGTCGCAATGAGCAGTTCTTC
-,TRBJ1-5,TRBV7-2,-,CASSLSVSNQPQHF,TGTGCCAGCAGCTTGTCAGTGAGCAATCAGCCCCAGCATTTT
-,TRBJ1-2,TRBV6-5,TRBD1,CASSNTGGPNYGYTF,TGTGCCAGCAGCAACACAGGGGGTCCTAACTATGGCTACACCTTC
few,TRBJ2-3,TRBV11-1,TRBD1,CASMNRGRTDTQYF,TGTGCCAGCATGAACAGGGGGCGGACAGATACGCAGTATTTT
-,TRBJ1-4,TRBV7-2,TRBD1,CASSARQGTNEKLFF,TGTGCCAGCAGCGCCCGACAGGGGACTAATGAAAAACTGTTTTTT
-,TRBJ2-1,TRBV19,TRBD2,CASKGRVGGTYNEQFF,TGTGCCAGTAAGGGTCGCGTCGGGGGGACCTACAATGAGCAGTTCTTC
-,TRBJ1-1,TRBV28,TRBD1,CASSRQGLRNTEAFF,TGTGCCAGCAGTAGACAGGGGTTAAGGAACACTGAAGCTTTCTTT
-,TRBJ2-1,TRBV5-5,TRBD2,CASSFGGTSGAFWFF,TGTGCCAGCAGCTTCGGCGGGACTAGCGGGGCATTTTGGTTCTTC
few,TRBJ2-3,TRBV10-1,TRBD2,CASSELAGTDTQYF,TGCGCCAGCAGTGAACTAGCGGGCACAGATACGCAGTATTTT
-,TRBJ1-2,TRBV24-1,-,CATSDPQGADYGYTF,TGTGCCACCAGTGATCCACAGGGCGCGGACTATGGCTACACCTTC
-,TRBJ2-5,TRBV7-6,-,CASRKTAPQIQETQYF,TGTGCCAGCAGGAAAACTGCCCCCCAAATCCAAGAGACCCAGTACTTC
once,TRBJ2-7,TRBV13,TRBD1,CASSLGDRVGWEQYF,TGTGCCAGCAGCTTAGGGGACAGGGTAGGTTGGGAGCAGTACTTC
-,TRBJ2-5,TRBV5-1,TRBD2,CASSSPGGVDETQYF,TGCGCCAGCAGCTCCCCCGGGGGGGTCGACGAGACCCAGTACTTC
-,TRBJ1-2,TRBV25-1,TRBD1,CASSERDRGPGYTF,TGTGCCAGCAGTGAAAGGGACAGGGGGCCGGGCTACACCTTC
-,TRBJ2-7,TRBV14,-,CASSQVDSDAAEQYF,TGTGCCAGCAGCCAAGTGGACAGTGACGCTGCCGAGCAGTACTTC